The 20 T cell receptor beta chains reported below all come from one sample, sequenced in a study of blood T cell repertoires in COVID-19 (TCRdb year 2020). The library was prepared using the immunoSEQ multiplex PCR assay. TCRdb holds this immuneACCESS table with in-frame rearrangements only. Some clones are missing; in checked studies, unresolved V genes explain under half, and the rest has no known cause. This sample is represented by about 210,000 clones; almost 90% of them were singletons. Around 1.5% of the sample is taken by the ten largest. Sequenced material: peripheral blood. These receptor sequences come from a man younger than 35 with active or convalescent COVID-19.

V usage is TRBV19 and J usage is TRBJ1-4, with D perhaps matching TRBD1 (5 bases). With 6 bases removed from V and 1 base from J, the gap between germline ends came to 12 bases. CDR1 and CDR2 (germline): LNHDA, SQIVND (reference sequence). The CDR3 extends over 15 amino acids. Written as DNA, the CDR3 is TGTGCCAGTAGGAGGATCCAGGGAACTAATGAAAAACTGTTTTTT. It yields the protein CASRRIQGTNEKLFF.

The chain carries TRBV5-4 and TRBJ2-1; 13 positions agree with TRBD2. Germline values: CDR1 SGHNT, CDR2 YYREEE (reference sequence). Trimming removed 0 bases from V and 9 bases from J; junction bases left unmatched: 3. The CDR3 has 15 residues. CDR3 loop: CASSLGGLAGSEQFF. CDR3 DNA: TGTGCCAGCAGCTTGGGGGGACTAGCGGGAAGTGAGCAGTTCTTC.

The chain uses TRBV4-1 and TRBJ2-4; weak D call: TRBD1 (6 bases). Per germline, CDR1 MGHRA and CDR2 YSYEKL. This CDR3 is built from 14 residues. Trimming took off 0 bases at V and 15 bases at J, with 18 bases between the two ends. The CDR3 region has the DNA TGCGCCAGCAGCCAAGACCCGGGACAAGGGGTAGCGTACTTC. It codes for CASSQDPGQGVAYF.

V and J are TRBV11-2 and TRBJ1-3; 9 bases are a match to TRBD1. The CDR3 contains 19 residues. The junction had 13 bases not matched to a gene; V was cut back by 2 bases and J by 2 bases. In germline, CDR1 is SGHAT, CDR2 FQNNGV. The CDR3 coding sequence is TGTGCCAGCAGCTTAACCCAGGACAGGGGATTTTTGGCTGGAAACACCATATATTTT. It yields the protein CASSLTQDRGFLAGNTIYF.

The CDR3 coding sequence is TGCGCCAGCGGACGATTAGCGGACACCTACAATGAGCAGTTCTTC. Protein sequence: CASGRLADTYNEQFF. V is TRBV5-1 and J is TRBJ2-1, with D possibly TRBD2 on 6 matching bases. The CDR3 length is 15 residues. CDR1 is SGHRS and CDR2 is YFSETQ in the germline V gene. With 7 bases removed from V and 2 bases from J, the gap between germline ends came to 16 bases.

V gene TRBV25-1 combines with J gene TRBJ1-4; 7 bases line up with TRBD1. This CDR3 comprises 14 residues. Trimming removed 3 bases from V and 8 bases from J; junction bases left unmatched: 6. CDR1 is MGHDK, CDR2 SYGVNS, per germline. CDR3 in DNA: TGTGCCAGCAGTGATGGTCAGGGACAGGAAAAACTGTTTTTT. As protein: CASSDGQGQEKLFF. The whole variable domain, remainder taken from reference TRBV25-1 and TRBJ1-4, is EADIYQTPRYLVIGTGKKITLECSQTMGHDKMYWYQQDPGMELHLIHYSYGVNSTEKGDLSSESTVSRIRTEHFPLTLESARPSHTSQYLCASSDGQGQEKLFFGSGTQLSVL.

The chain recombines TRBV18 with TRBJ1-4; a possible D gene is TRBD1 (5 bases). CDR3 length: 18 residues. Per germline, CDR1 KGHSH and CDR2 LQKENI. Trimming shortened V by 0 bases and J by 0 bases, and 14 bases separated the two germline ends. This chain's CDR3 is CASSPPKGTPATNEKLFF. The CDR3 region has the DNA TGTGCCAGCTCACCACCGAAAGGGACTCCTGCAACTAATGAAAAACTGTTTTTT.

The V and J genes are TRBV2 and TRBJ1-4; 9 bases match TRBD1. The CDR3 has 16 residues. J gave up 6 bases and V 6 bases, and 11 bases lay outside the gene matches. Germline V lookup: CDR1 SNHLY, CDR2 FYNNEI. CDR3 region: CASSDPGQGQDEKLFF. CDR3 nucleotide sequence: TGTGCCAGCAGCGACCCGGGACAGGGACAGGATGAAAAACTGTTTTTT.

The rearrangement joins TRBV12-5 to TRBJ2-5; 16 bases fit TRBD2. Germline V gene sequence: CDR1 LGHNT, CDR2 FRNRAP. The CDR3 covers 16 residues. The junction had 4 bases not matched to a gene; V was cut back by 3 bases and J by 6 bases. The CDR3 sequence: CASGFGTSGRAQTQYF. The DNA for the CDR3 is TGTGCTAGTGGTTTTGGGACTAGCGGGAGGGCCCAGACCCAGTACTTC.

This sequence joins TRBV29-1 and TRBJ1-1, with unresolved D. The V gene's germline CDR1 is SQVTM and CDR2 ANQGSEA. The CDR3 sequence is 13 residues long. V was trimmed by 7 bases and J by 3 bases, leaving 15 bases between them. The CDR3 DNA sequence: TGCAGCGCAGAGCATGGAGGTGACACTGAAGCTTTCTTT. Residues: CSAEHGGDTEAFF.

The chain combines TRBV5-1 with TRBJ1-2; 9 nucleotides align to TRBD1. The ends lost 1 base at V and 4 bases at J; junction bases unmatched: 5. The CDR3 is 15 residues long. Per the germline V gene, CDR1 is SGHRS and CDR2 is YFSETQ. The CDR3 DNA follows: TGCGCCAGCAGCTTGCTGGGACAGGGCATCTATGGCTACACCTTC. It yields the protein CASSLLGQGIYGYTF.

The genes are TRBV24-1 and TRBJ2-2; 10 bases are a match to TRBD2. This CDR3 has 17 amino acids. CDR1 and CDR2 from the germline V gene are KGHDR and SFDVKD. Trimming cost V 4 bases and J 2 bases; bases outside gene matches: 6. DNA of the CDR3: TGTGCCACCAGTGACATAACTAGCGGGATTAACACCGGGGAGCTGTTTTTT. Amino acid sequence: CATSDITSGINTGELFF.

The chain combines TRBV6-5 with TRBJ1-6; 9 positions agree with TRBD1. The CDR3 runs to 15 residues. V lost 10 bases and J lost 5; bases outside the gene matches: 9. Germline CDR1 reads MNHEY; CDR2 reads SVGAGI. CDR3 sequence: CATLTGTGNNSPLHF. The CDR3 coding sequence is TGTGCCACCCTTACCGGGACAGGGAATAATTCACCCCTCCACTTT.

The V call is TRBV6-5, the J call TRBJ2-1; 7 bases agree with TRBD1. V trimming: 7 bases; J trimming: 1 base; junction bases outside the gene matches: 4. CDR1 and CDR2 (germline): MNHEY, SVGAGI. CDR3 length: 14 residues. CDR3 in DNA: TGTGCCAGCACCTGGGACAGTTCCTACAATGAGCAGTTCTTC. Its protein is CASTWDSSYNEQFF.

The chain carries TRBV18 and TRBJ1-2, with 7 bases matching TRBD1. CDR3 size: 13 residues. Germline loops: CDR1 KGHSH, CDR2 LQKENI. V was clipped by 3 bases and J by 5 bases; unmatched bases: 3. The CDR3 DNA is TGTGCCAGCTCACCGGGACAGACATATGGCTACACCTTC. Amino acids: CASSPGQTYGYTF.

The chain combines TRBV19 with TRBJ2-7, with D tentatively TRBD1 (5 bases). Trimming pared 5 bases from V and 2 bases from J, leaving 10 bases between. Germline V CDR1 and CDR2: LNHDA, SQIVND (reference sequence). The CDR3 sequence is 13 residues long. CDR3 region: CASSRAGPYEQYF. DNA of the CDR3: TGTGCCAGTAGTCGGGCAGGGCCCTACGAGCAGTACTTC.

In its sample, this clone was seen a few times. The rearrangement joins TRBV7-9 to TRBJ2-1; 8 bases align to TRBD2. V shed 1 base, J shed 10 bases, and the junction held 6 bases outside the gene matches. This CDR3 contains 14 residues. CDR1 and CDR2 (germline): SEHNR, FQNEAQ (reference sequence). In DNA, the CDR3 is TGTGCCAGCAGCTTAGGTAGCGGGGTCTGGGAGCAGTTCTTC. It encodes CASSLGSGVWEQFF.

The CDR3 loop is CASGPSAAAGNTIYF. CDR3 bases: TGTGCCAGCGGCCCCTCGGCGGCAGCCGGAAACACCATATATTTT. This chain connects TRBV7-8 to TRBJ1-3; no firm D call. This CDR3 comprises 15 residues. CDR1 and CDR2 (germline): SGHVS, FQNEAQ. V was cut by 8 bases and J by 4 bases, with 18 bases left in between. The whole variable domain, remainder taken from reference TRBV7-8 and TRBJ1-3, is GAGVSQSPRYKVAKRGQDVALRCDPISGHVSLFWYQQALGQGPEFLTYFQNEAQLDKSGLPSDRFFAERPEGSVSTLKIQRTQQEDSAVYLCASGPSAAAGNTIYFGEGSWLTVV.

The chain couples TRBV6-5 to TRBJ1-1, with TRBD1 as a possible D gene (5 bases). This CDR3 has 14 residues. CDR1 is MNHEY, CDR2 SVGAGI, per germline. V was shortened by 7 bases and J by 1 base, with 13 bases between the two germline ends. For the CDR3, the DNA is TGTGCCAGCACCCAGGGAACTACGAACACTGAAGCTTTCTTT. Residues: CASTQGTTNTEAFF.

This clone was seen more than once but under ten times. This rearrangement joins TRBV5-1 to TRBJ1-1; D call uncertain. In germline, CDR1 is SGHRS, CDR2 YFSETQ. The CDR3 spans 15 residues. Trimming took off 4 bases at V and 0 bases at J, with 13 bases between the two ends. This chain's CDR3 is CASSQRPWMNTEAFF. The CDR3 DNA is TGCGCCAGCAGCCAGAGGCCCTGGATGAACACTGAAGCTTTCTTT.